These T cell receptor beta chains were read from a single sample in a study of tumor-infiltrating lymphocytes in primary liver carcinoma. MiXCR, run by TCRdb on the multiplex PCR reads, gives a single entry per CDR3 protein. The sample includes about 78,000 distinct CDR3 sequences, over 70% of them seen just once. The sequenced sample consisted of liver tumor tissue from sampling region 4. All receptors derive from a woman aged 55 to 70 with primary liver carcinoma and hepatitis B virus infection. Each CDR3 is given without its conserved first and last residue.

j_gene,v_gene,CDR3aa
TRBJ2-1,TRBV11-1,ASSLVAGSNEQL
TRBJ2-7,TRBV13,ASSKSPGQGANQHY
TRBJ2-3,TRBV9,ASSAGTLQY
TRBJ2-3,TRBV12-5,AGGFTGFDADPRY
TRBJ2-1,TRBV5-1,ASNLEFAIYNEQF
TRBJ2-3,TRBV10-3,AVSPSDTQY
TRBJ2-7,TRBV29-1,NLEEKSGEQY
TRBJ2-1,TRBV28,ASSPGTSGRPYNEQF
TRBJ1-1,TRBV7-8,ASSLVEGRVGTEAF
TRBJ2-1,TRBV24-1,GTSDLAPGQLYNEQF
TRBJ2-5,TRBV11-3,ASSLGTQGAPGTQY
TRBJ2-3,TRBV11-3,ASSLDSGGRGEHY
TRBJ2-3,TRBV12-3/TRBV12-4,ASSSGELTTDTQY
TRBJ2-1,TRBV6-1,ANSGTLLETSYNEQF
TRBJ1-3,TRBV7-8,ASSLIEAGNTIY
TRBJ2-1,TRBV29-1,SVAEPTRNEQF
TRBJ2-2,TRBV29-1,SAAERANTWELF
TRBJ2-1,TRBV28,ASSWIGSGAYNEQF